The 21 T cell receptor beta chains listed next were all sequenced from one sample in a study of T-cell memory formation after mild COVID-19. A single record per CDR3 protein comes from TCRdb applying MiXCR to the 5' RACE reads. Of about 250,000 distinct CDR3 sequences listed, less than 20% are singletons. Sequencing input: PBMCs or a T cell subset sorted from them (not recorded which). Receptor source: an adult woman who had mild COVID-19 (a few samples of this study predate the infection). Cell type and time point are not known.

The rearrangement links TRBV5-1 to TRBJ2-5, with 9 positions matching TRBD2. The V gene's germline CDR1 is SGHRS and CDR2 YFSETQ. This CDR3 is built from 17 residues. V lost 4 bases to trimming and J lost 1 base; unmatched junction nucleotides: 11. The CDR3, as DNA: TGCGCCAGCAGCCTCGGCCTAGCGGGGAGTAGCCAAGAGACCCAGTACTTC. Translating gives CASSLGLAGSSQETQYF.

DNA of the CDR3: TGTGCCAGCAGATCCGGGACTAGAGGAGACTACGAGCAGTACTTC. Translating gives CASRSGTRGDYEQYF. This chain uses TRBV12-3 or TRBV12-4 with TRBJ2-7; TRBD2 matches 8 bases. The CDR3 totals 15 residues. The trim removed 6 bases at V and 3 bases at J, leaving 10 bases unmatched.

CDR3 coding DNA: TGTGCCAGCAGCTTAACGGGAGGGGTAGATACGCAGTATTTT. Translation: CASSLTGGVDTQYF. The gene calls are TRBV7-3 and TRBJ2-3, with 7 bases aligning to TRBD2. The V gene's germline CDR1 is SGHTA and CDR2 FQGTGA. V was pared by 0 bases and J by 5 bases, with 2 bases of the junction left unmatched. CDR3 length: 14 residues.

The chain is built from TRBV5-1 and TRBJ2-3; D unclear. Germline V CDR1 and CDR2: SGHRS, YFSETQ. Deletions cut 2 bases from V and 6 bases from J, with 7 bases between. The CDR3 loop spans 12 amino acids. The CDR3 here is CASSFGRDTQYF. As DNA, the CDR3 is TGCGCCAGCAGCTTCGGAAGGGATACGCAGTATTTT.

This clonotype has more than one count but fewer than ten. This rearrangement joins TRBV29-1 to TRBJ2-7, with 8 bases fitting TRBD1. Germline V gene data show CDR1 as SQVTM and CDR2 as ANQGSEA. There are 15 residues in the CDR3. J lost 0 bases, V lost 6 bases, and 10 bases had no gene match. CDR3 nucleotide sequence: TGCAGCGTGACCGGACAGGGCAAGAGCTCCTACGAGCAGTACTTC. It yields the protein CSVTGQGKSSYEQYF.

The V call is TRBV6-5, the J call TRBJ2-5, with D possibly being TRBD1 (6 bases). The CDR3 length is 15 residues. V dropped 4 bases and J dropped 5 bases, with 17 bases sitting between them. From germline, CDR1 is MNHEY and CDR2 SVGAGI. CDR3 residues: CASSLQGNLMETQYF. DNA for the CDR3: TGTGCCAGCAGTTTACAGGGTAATTTGATGGAGACCCAGTACTTC.

This clonotype was observed a handful of times. The chain has TRBV6-4 and TRBJ2-6; D call uncertain. The V gene's germline CDR1 is MRHNA and CDR2 SNTAGT. This CDR3 has 15 amino acids. The germline V and J ends were trimmed by 5 bases and 2 bases, with 10 bases remaining between them. The CDR3 DNA follows: TGTGCCAGCAGTTCCTCGAGTACTGGGGCCAACGTCCTGACTTTC. The encoded protein is CASSSSSTGANVLTF.

The sample holds a few counts of this clonotype. J is TRBJ2-1 and V is TRBV20-1, with TRBD2 matching 12 bases. V shed 2 bases and J 15 bases; nucleotides not matched to a gene: 14. Germline V gene lookup returns CDR1 DFQATT and CDR2 SNEGSKA (reference sequence). The CDR3 contains 15 residues. CDR3 coding DNA: TGCAGTGCTAGACGCCCTAGCGGGAGGGCCCTCGAGGGGTTCTTC. It codes for CSARRPSGRALEGFF.

The chain couples TRBV6-6 to TRBJ1-2; D is uncertain. CDR1 and CDR2 from the germline V gene are MNHNY and SVGAGI (reference sequence). With 6 bases removed from V and 4 bases from J, the gap between germline ends came to 9 bases. There are 12 residues in the CDR3. CDR3 residues: CASSQPLYGYTF. The CDR3 coding sequence is TGTGCCAGCAGCCAGCCTCTCTATGGCTACACCTTC.

This clonotype was found many times. V is TRBV5-1 and J is TRBJ2-5, with D unclear. Per the germline V gene, CDR1 is SGHRS and CDR2 is YFSETQ. V was shortened by 5 bases and J by 5 bases, with 7 bases between the two germline ends. CDR3 length: 11 residues. This CDR3 is CASSVGETQYF. The CDR3 coding sequence is TGCGCCAGCAGTGTAGGGGAGACCCAGTACTTC.

In its sample, this clonotype was seen many times. The chain joins TRBV2 to TRBJ1-6; the D is unclear. Trimming took off 4 bases at V and 7 bases at J, with 5 bases between the two ends. Germline V CDR1 and CDR2: SNHLY, FYNNEI. CDR3 length equals 12 residues. The CDR3 DNA reads TGTGCCAGCAGTGTATCGAATTCACCCCTCCACTTT. Amino acid sequence: CASSVSNSPLHF.

This chain uses TRBV7-8 with TRBJ2-7; TRBD1 aligns across 11 bases. V lost 2 bases, J lost 7 bases, and 10 bases stayed unmatched. Germline CDR1 SGHVS, CDR2 FQNEAQ. This CDR3 has 16 residues. The CDR3, as DNA: TGTGCCAGCAGCTTAATCAGCGGACAGGGGGCAAGGGAGCAGTACTTC. This encodes CASSLISGQGAREQYF.

The J gene is TRBJ2-7, the V gene TRBV5-8, with 8 bases that match TRBD2. The CDR3 is 16 residues long. Germline values: CDR1 SGHTS, CDR2 YDEGEE. V lost 0 bases to trimming and J lost 3 bases; unmatched junction nucleotides: 8. The CDR3 loop reads CASSLDLLAANYEQYF. The CDR3 nucleotides are TGTGCCAGCAGCTTGGATTTACTAGCGGCCAACTACGAGCAGTACTTC.

This clonotype was seen a few times. V is TRBV6-5 and J is TRBJ2-7; no firm D call. CDR1 and CDR2 (germline): MNHEY, SVGAGI. The CDR3 has 13 residues. V lost 4 bases and J lost 3, with 10 bases in between. CDR3 coding DNA: TGTGCCAGCAGTTCCCTCGTATTCTACGAGCAGTACTTC. Translation gives CASSSLVFYEQYF.

In this sample, this clonotype turned up a few times. The chain links TRBV6-1 to TRBJ1-5; D ambiguous. The V gene lost 7 bases and the J gene lost 3 bases, with 16 bases spanning the gap. CDR3 length: 15 amino acids. Looked up from germline, CDR1 is MNHNS and CDR2 is SASEGT. CDR3 in DNA: TGTGCCAGCACGGGCAGTACCTTGTCCAATCAGCCCCAGCATTTT. Its translation: CASTGSTLSNQPQHF.

This clonotype was counted a few times. The J gene is TRBJ2-1, the V gene TRBV7-9; a weak D match, TRBD2 (5 bases). CDR3 size: 14 residues. V was pared by 5 bases and J by 4 bases, with 12 bases between. Germline CDR1 and CDR2: SEHNR and FQNEAQ (reference sequence). CDR3 bases: TGTGCCAGCAGCCGGGGTGAGGGATACAATGAGCAGTTCTTC. Translating gives CASSRGEGYNEQFF.

V and J are TRBV9 and TRBJ2-2; the D gene is possibly TRBD2 (6 bases). V was cut by 5 bases and J by 4 bases, with 15 bases left in between. The germline gives CDR1 SGDLS, CDR2 YYNGEE. This CDR3 comprises 15 residues. As DNA, the CDR3 is TGTGCCAGCAGTCTGGAGGGCCGAGGCACCGGGGAGCTGTTTTTT. Amino acids: CASSLEGRGTGELFF.

In its sample, this clonotype was seen a few times. The rearrangement joins TRBV20-1 to TRBJ2-2; D gene unclear. CDR3 length: 12 amino acids. CDR1 is DFQATT and CDR2 is SNEGSKA in the germline V gene (reference sequence). With 1 base removed from V and 5 bases from J, the gap between germline ends came to 5 bases. CDR3 loop: CSARVGTGELFF. The DNA for the CDR3 is TGCAGTGCTAGAGTAGGGACCGGGGAGCTGTTTTTT.

This clonotype has a handful of counts. V usage is TRBV2 and J usage is TRBJ2-7; unclear D gene. Per the germline V gene, CDR1 is SNHLY and CDR2 is FYNNEI. This CDR3 is built from 14 residues. Trimming stripped 3 bases from V and 0 bases from J, with 9 bases between. DNA for the CDR3: TGTGCCAGCAGTGATGGTCTATTCTCCTACGAGCAGTACTTC. Its protein product is CASSDGLFSYEQYF.

The genes are TRBV20-1 and TRBJ2-3; 10 bases match TRBD2. The CDR3 covers 16 residues. CDR1 is DFQATT and CDR2 is SNEGSKA in the germline V gene (reference sequence). V dropped 0 bases and J dropped 1; count of bases not matched to a gene: 4. The CDR3 reads CSARDLLAGGTDTQYF. CDR3 coding DNA: TGCAGTGCTAGAGACCTCCTAGCGGGGGGCACAGATACGCAGTATTTT.

This clonotype was counted at least ten times. This chain uses TRBV12-3 or TRBV12-4 with TRBJ2-7, with 7 bases identical to TRBD1. The CDR3 is 14 residues long. V was clipped by 8 bases and J by 5 bases; unmatched bases: 12. CDR3 DNA sequence: TGTGCCAGCCGTGCGGCAGGGGGTCTCAACGAGCAGTACTTC. Its protein product is CASRAAGGLNEQYF.